This TCR beta chain is from a study of T cell responses to AZD1222 COVID-19 vaccine. Study observations and caveats: Once two AZD1222 doses were given, Spike-specific TCR breadth and depth went up.

Clones were read by immunoSEQ multiplex PCR, and TCRdb kept only the in-frame ones, dropping some. Counted here are about 170,000 clones, 90% occurring once; the ten biggest clones make up roughly 3.1%. For this clone: Its antigen is undetermined.

V was cut by 2 bases and J by 7 bases, with 12 bases left in between. The CDR3 extends over 12 amino acids. Germline V gene data show CDR1 as GTSNPN and CDR2 as SVGIG (reference sequence). This clonotype was sampled from an adult in good health. The genes are TRBV30 and TRBJ2-7; D perhaps matches TRBD1 (5 bases). The input for sequencing was peripheral blood, taken on day 0 of AZD1222 vaccination. DNA of the CDR3: TGTGCCTGGAGTCCCGACAGACCGGAGCAGTACTTC. The encoded protein is CAWSPDRPEQYF.